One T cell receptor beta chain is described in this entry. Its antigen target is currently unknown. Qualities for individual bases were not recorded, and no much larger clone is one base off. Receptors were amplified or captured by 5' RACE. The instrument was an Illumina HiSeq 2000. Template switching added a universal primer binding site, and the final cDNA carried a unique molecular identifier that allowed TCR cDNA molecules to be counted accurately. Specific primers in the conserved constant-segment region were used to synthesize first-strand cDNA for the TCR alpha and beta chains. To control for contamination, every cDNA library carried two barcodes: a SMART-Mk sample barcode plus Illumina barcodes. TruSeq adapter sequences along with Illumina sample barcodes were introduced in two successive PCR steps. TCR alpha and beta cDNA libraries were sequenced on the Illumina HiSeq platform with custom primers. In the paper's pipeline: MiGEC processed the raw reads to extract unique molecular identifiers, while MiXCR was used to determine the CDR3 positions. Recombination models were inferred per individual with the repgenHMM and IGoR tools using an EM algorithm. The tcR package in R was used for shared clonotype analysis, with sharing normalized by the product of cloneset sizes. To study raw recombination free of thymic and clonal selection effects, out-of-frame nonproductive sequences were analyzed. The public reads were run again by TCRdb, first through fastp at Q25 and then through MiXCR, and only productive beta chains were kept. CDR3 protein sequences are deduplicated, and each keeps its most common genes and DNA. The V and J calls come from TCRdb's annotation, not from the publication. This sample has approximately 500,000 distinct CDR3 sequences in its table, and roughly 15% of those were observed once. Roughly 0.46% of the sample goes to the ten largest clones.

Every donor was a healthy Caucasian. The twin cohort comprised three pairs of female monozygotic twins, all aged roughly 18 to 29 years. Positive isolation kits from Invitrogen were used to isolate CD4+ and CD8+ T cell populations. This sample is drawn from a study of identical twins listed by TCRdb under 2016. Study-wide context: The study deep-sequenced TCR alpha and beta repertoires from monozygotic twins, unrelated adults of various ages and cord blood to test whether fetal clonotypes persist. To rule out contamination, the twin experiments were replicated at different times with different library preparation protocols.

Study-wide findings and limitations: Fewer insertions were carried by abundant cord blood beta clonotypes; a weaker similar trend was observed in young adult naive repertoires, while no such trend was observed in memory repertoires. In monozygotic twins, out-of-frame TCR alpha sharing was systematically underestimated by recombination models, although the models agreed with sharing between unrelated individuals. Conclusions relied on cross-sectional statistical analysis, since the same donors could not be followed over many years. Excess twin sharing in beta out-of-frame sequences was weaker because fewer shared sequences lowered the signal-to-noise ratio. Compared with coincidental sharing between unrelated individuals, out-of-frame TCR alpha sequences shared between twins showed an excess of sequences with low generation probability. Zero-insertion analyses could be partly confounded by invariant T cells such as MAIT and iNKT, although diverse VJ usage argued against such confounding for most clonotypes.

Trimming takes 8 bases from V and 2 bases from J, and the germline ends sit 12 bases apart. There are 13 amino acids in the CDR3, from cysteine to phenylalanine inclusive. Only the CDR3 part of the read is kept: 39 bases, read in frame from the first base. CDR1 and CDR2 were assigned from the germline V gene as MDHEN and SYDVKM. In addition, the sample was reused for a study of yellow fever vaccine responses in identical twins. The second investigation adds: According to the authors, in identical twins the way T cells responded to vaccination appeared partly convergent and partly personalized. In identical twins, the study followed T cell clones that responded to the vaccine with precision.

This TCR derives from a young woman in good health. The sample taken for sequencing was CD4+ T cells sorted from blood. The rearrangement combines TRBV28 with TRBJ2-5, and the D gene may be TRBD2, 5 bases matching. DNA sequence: TGTGCCAGCGGAATCGCGGGTCAAGAGACCCAGTACTTC. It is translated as CASGIAGQETQYF.